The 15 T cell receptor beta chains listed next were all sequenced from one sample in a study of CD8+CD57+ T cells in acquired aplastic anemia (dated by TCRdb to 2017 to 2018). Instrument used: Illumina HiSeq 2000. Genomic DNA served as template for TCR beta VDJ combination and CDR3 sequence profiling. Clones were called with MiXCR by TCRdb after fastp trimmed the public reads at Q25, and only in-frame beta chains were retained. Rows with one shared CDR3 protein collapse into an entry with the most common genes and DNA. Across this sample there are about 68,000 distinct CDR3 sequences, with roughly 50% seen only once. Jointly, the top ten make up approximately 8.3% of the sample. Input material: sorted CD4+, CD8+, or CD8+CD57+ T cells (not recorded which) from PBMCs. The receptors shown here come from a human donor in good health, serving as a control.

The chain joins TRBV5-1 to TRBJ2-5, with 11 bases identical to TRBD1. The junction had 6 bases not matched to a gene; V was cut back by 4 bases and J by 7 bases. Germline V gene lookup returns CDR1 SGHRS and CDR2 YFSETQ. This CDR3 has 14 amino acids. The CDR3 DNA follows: TGCGCCAGCAGCCAGGACAGGGGGCAAACGACCCAGTACTTC. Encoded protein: CASSQDRGQTTQYF.

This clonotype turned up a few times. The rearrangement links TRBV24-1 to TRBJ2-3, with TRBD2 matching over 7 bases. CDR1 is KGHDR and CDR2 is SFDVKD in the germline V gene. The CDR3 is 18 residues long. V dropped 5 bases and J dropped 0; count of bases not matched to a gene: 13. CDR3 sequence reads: CATSAGGQRDNSTDTQYF. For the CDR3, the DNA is TGTGCCACCAGTGCGGGGGGTCAGCGTGATAATAGCACAGATACGCAGTATTTT.

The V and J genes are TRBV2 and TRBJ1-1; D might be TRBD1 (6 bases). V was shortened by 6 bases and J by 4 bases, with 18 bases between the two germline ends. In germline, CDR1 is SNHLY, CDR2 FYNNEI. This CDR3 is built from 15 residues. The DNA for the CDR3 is TGTGCCAGCAGAACAGGGTCAGGTCGAGTCACTGAAGCTTTCTTT. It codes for CASRTGSGRVTEAFF.

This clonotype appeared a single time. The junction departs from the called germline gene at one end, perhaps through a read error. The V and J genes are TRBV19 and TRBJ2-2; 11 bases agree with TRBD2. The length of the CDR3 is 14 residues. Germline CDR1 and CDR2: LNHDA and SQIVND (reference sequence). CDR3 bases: TGTGCCAGTAGCGGGACTAGCGGTACCGGGAAGCTGTTTTTT. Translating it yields CASSGTSGTGKLFF.

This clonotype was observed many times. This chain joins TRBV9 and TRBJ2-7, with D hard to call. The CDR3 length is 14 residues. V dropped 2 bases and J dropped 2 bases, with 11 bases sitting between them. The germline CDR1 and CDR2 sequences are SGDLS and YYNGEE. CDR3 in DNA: TGTGCCAGCAGCGTTAACACCCAGACCTACGAGCAGTACTTC. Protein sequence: CASSVNTQTYEQYF.

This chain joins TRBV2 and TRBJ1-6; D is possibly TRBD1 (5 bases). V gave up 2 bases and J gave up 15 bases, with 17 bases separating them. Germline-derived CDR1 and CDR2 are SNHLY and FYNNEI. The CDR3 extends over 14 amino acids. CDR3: CASSELGVDGNLHF. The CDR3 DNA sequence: TGTGCCAGCAGTGAATTGGGGGTGGACGGCAACCTCCACTTT.

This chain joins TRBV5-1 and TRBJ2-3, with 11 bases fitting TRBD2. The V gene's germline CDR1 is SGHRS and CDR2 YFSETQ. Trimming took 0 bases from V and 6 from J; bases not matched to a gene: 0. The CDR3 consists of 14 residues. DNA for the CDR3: TGCGCCAGCAGCTTGGCTAGCGGGGGGGATACGCAGTATTTT. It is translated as CASSLASGGDTQYF.

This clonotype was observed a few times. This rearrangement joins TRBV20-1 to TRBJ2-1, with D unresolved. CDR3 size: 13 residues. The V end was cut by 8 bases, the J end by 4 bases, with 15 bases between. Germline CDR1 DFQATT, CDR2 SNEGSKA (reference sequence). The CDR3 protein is CSTKDGSYNEQFF. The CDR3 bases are TGCAGTACAAAGGACGGTTCGTACAATGAGCAGTTCTTC.

Written as DNA, the CDR3 is TGTGCCAGCAGTGATATGGACAGGGATCAGCCCCAGCATTTT. Translated: CASSDMDRDQPQHF. The V call is TRBV25-1, the J call TRBJ1-5, with TRBD1 matching 8 bases. The CDR3 consists of 14 residues. Trimming removed 3 bases from V and 5 bases from J; junction bases left unmatched: 3. Per the germline V gene, CDR1 is MGHDK and CDR2 is SYGVNS.

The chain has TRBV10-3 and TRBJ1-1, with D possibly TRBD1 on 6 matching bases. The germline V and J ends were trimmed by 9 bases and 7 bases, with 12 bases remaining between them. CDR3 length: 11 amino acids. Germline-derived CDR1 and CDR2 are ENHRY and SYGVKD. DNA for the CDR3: TGTGCCATTAAACAGGGTAATGAAGCTTTCTTT. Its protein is CAIKQGNEAFF.

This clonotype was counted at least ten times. The CDR3 protein is CASMDTLDREETQYF. CDR3 nucleotide sequence: TGTGCCAGCATGGACACATTGGACAGGGAGGAGACCCAGTACTTC. The V call is TRBV7-9, the J call TRBJ2-5, with 8 bases matching TRBD1. The trim removed 7 bases at V and 5 bases at J, leaving 12 bases unmatched. The CDR3 spans 15 residues. Germline lookup yields CDR1 SEHNR and CDR2 FQNEAQ (reference sequence).

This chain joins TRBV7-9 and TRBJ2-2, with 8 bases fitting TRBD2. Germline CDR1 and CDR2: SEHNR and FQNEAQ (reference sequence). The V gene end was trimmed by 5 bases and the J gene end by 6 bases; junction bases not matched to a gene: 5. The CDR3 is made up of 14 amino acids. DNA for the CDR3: TGTGCCAGCAGCGGGGTAGCGGGACCCGGGGAGCTGTTTTTT. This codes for CASSGVAGPGELFF.

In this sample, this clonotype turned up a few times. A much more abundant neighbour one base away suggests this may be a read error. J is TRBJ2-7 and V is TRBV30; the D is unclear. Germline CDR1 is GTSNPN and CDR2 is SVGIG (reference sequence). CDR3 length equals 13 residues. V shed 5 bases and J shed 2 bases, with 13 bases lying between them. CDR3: CAWGSLGTYEQYF. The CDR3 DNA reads TGTGCCTGGGGTAGTTTGGGAACCTACGAGCAGTACTTC.

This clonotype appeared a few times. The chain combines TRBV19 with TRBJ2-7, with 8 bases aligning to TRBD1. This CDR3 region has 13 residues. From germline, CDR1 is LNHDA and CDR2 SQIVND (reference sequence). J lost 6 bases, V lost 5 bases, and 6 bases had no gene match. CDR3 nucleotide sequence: TGTGCCAGTAGTCAACAGGGGGGCGTCGAGCAGTACTTC. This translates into CASSQQGGVEQYF.

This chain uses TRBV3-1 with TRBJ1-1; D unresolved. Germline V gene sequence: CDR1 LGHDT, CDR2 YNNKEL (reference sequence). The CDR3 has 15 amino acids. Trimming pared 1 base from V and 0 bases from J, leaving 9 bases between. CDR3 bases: TGTGCCAGCAGCCAAGGATCCCTCGTGAACACTGAAGCTTTCTTT. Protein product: CASSQGSLVNTEAFF.